These T cell receptor beta chains were read from a single sample in a study of beta chain features in type 1 diabetes. The method was immunoSEQ multiplex PCR; TCRdb's version includes in-frame clones alone and lacks a portion of them. The sample consists of about 350,000 clones, less than 20% of them appearing once. The sequenced material came from naive CD4+ T cells from blood. The receptors stem from a woman between 18 and 29 years old in good health. Both conserved end residues are part of each CDR3. D genes are given only for firm matches. Some rows have no size entry. The others give once, few or many, or a class for an expanded clone.

clone size	J gene	D gene	V gene	CDR3 protein	CDR3 DNA
few	TRBJ2-3	.	TRBV10-3	CAISESTGTDTQYF	TGTGCCATCAGTGAGTCGACGGGAACAGATACGCAGTATTTT
.	TRBJ2-1	TRBD1	TRBV9	CASSVGQGVHNEQFF	TGTGCCAGCAGCGTAGGACAGGGGGTACACAATGAGCAGTTCTTC
few	TRBJ1-4	.	TRBV30	CAWAGLSNEKLFF	TGTGCCTGGGCGGGACTTTCTAATGAAAAACTGTTTTTT
.	TRBJ2-5	.	TRBV9	CASSVGASKETQYF	TGTGCCAGCAGCGTAGGCGCTTCTAAAGAGACCCAGTACTTC
few	TRBJ2-1	.	TRBV18	CASSRGASSYNEQFF	TGTGCCAGCTCACGCGGGGCTAGCTCCTACAATGAGCAGTTCTTC
.	TRBJ2-7	TRBD1	TRBV30	CAWGRGGTGNGAQYF	TGTGCCTGGGGCCGTGGGGGGACAGGGAATGGGGCGCAGTACTTC
.	TRBJ1-2	.	TRBV7-9	CASGPRGWARGYTF	TGTGCCAGCGGCCCCCGGGGATGGGCGAGGGGCTACACCTTC
.	TRBJ1-2	TRBD1	TRBV7-9	CASSLESQGEDTF	TGTGCCAGCAGCTTAGAATCCCAGGGGGAGGACACCTTC
.	TRBJ1-4	.	TRBV15	CATSGRWQGEKLFF	TGTGCCACCTCGGGGCGTTGGCAGGGGGAAAAACTGTTTTTT
few	TRBJ1-1	.	TRBV2	CASSEAGVRNTEAFF	TGTGCCAGCAGTGAAGCCGGGGTTAGGAACACTGAAGCTTTCTTT
few	TRBJ1-5	TRBD1	TRBV18	CASSEGASNQPQHF	TGTGCCAGCTCTGAGGGGGCGAGCAATCAGCCCCAGCATTTT
.	TRBJ2-7	.	TRBV19	CASSRGRAYEQYF	TGTGCCAGTAGTAGGGGCAGGGCGTACGAGCAGTACTTC
.	TRBJ2-6	TRBD1	TRBV4-1	CASSFQDRGASGANVLTF	TGCGCCAGCAGCTTCCAAGACAGGGGGGCCTCTGGGGCCAACGTCCTGACTTTC
few	TRBJ2-1	.	TRBV9	CASSVDTGYSNEQFF	TGTGCCAGCAGCGTAGACACAGGCTACAGCAATGAGCAGTTCTTC
.	TRBJ1-1	.	TRBV30	CAWSRVQVGAFF	TGTGCCTGGAGTAGGGTACAGGTAGGGGCTTTCTTT
.	TRBJ2-7	TRBD2	TRBV18	CASSPPSGSDDEQYF	TGTGCCAGCTCACCACCCAGCGGGAGTGACGACGAGCAGTACTTC
.	TRBJ1-6	TRBD1	TRBV23-1	CASSHGPGQGYNSPLHF	TGCGCCAGCAGTCATGGGCCGGGACAGGGTTATAATTCACCCCTCCACTTT